The TCR beta chain under discussion was sequenced for a study of cytomegalovirus exposure and HLA in healthy donors. This clone was seen only once. PCR was performed using 60 Vbeta and 13 Jbeta primers. Libraries were prepared by immunoSEQ multiplex PCR; TCRdb keeps only in-frame clonotypes and omits some of them. This sample has about 130,000 clones, with roughly three quarters found just once. Sequencing was carried out using PBMCs. The sequence came from a man aged 40-50 years in good health and CMV-seronegative.

CDR3 coding DNA: TGTGCCAGTAACCCAGACAGGATTAATCAGCCCCAGCATTTT. Protein product: CASNPDRINQPQHF. The chain links TRBV19 to TRBJ1-5; weak D call: TRBD1 (6 bases). CDR1 and CDR2 from the germline V gene are LNHDA and SQIVND (reference sequence). This CDR3 has 14 residues. V was clipped by 7 bases and J by 4 bases, with 14 bases between them.